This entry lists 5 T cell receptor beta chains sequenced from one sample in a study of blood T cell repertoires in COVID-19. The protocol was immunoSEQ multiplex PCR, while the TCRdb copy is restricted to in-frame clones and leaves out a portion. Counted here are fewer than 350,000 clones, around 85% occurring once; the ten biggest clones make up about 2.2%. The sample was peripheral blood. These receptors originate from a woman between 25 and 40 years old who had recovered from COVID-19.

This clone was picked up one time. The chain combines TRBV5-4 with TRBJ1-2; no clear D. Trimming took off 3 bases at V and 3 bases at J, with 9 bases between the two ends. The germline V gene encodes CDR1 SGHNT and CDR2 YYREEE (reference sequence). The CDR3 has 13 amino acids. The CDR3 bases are TGTGCCAGCAGCTCAGAGGGCCACTATGGCTACACCTTC. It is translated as CASSSEGHYGYTF.

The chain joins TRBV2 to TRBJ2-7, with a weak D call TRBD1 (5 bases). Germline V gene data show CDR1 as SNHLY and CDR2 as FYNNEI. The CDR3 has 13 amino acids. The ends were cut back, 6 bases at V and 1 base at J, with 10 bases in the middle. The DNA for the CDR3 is TGTGCCAGCAGCAGGGCAGCGTCCTACGAGCAGTACTTC. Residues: CASSRAASYEQYF.

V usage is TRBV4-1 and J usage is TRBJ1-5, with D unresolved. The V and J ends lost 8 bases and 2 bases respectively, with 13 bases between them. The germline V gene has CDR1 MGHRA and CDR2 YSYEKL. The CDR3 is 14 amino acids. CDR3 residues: CASGSPGGNQPQHF. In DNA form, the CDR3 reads TGCGCCAGCGGATCCCCCGGGGGCAATCAGCCCCAGCATTTT.

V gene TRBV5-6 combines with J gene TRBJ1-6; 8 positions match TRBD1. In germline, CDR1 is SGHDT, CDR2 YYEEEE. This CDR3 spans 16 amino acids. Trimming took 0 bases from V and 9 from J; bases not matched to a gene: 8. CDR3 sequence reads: CASSLGVGTGGSPLHF. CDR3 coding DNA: TGTGCCAGCAGCTTGGGAGTTGGGACAGGTGGTTCACCCCTCCACTTT.

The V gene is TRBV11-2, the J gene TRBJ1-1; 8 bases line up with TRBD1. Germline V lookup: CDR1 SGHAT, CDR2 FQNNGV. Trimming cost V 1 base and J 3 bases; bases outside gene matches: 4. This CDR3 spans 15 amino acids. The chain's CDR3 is CASSLGQGLYTEAFF. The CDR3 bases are TGTGCCAGCAGCTTAGGACAGGGGCTCTACACTGAAGCTTTCTTT.